This T cell receptor beta chain is drawn from a study of T cell repertoires in cytomegalovirus infection. Study as a whole: Public TCR beta signatures were indicative of both CMV infection and a matching HLA type.

The CDR3 runs 15 residues. Looked up from germline, CDR1 is DFQATT and CDR2 is SNEGSKA (reference sequence). Trimming stripped 2 bases from V and 1 base from J, with 9 bases between. Study-wide points: Of the TCR beta families, the public ones yielded a cumulative frequency that identified carriers of CMV plus the relevant HLA. Dominating the ex vivo response were TCR beta clonotypes that were CMV-specific and HLA-C-restricted.

This clonotype was seen only a few times. Antigen specificity is unknown. TCRdb re-derived calls from the reads in MiXCR, one entry per CDR3 protein. There are 600,000 to 800,000 distinct CDR3 sequences in the sample; about 24% occur only once, and 6.5% to 10% lies in the top ten. The chain joins TRBV20-1 to TRBJ1-6; D is unclear. The sample consisted of CD8+ T cells from PBMCs. The clonotype comes from a human donor in good health (CMV status not recorded). Some clones in this sample may be carry-over from other donors' samples. The CDR3 DNA reads TGCAGTGCTAGAAAGGTCGCATCCTATAATTCACCCCTCCACTTT. Protein sequence: CSARKVASYNSPLHF.